The 24 T cell receptor beta chains presented below share a single source sample, sequenced in a study of shared clonotypes between healthy human individuals (dated by TCRdb to the early 2020s). The library was produced with the immunoSEQ multiplex PCR assay. In TCRdb, the immuneACCESS table is reduced to in-frame sequences with V and J assigned. These tables do not hold every clone; where another copy was compared, an unresolved V gene accounts for under half, and the others remain unexplained. Across this sample there are 1,400,000 or so clones, with around 98.5% seen only once. Of the sample, about 0.35% is held by the ten largest clones. The sample was naive CD4+ T cells sorted from blood. The cell subset or site label here, explained by the study, means: CD45RA+ positively selected. The receptors derive from a man aged 25 to 40 in good health.

V gene TRBV28 combines with J gene TRBJ2-3; D uncertain. Germline CDR1 is MDHEN and CDR2 is SYDVKM. Deletions cut 3 bases from V and 0 bases from J, with 13 bases between. This CDR3 has 16 residues. The CDR3 bases are TGTGCCAGCAGTTTTCTCTCCTCCTCTAGCACAGATACGCAGTATTTT. Protein product: CASSFLSSSSTDTQYF.

The rearrangement links TRBV2 to TRBJ2-5; weak D call: TRBD1 (5 bases). CDR1 SNHLY and CDR2 FYNNEI come from the germline V gene. The CDR3 sequence is 16 residues long. V lost 6 bases, J lost 5 bases, and 22 bases lay in between. The CDR3 coding sequence is TGTGCCAGCAGCCCCACCAGACAGTTCGCGCACGAGACCCAGTACTTC. It yields the protein CASSPTRQFAHETQYF.

The chain is built from TRBV27 and TRBJ1-2; D perhaps matches TRBD1 (5 bases). Trimming removed 5 bases from V and 7 bases from J, with 17 bases in between. CDR1 is MNHEY and CDR2 is SMNVEV in the germline V gene (reference sequence). The CDR3 sequence is 14 residues long. The CDR3 DNA reads as TGTGCCAGCAGTCCCTTAGGAGGGGCGGGTGGCTACACCTTC. Its protein product is CASSPLGGAGGYTF.

The rearrangement links TRBV7-2 to TRBJ1-2, with D possibly matching TRBD1 (6 bases). The V end lost 7 bases, the J end lost 5 bases, and 20 bases lay between the germline ends. Germline CDR1 SGHTA, CDR2 FQGNSA. The CDR3 has 15 residues. The CDR3 coding sequence is TGTGCCAGCATTCCCACCGGAGGGGGGATATATGGCTACACCTTC. This encodes CASIPTGGGIYGYTF.

The V gene is TRBV5-1, the J gene TRBJ2-5; D may be TRBD1 or TRBD2 (5 bases each). The CDR3 contains 14 residues. CDR1 and CDR2 (germline): SGHRS, YFSETQ. V shed 5 bases and J shed 2 bases, with 13 bases lying between them. CDR3 nucleotides: TGCGCCAGCAGTGTAGGGACCTCACAAGAGACCCAGTACTTC. Its protein product is CASSVGTSQETQYF.

V usage is TRBV5-1 and J usage is TRBJ2-2; 13 bases agree with TRBD2. J lost 2 bases, V lost 0 bases, and 7 bases had no gene match. This CDR3 comprises 19 residues. In germline, CDR1 is SGHRS, CDR2 YFSETQ. CDR3: CASSLASGLAGANTGELFF. The CDR3 nucleotides read TGCGCCAGCAGCTTGGCTAGTGGACTAGCGGGAGCCAACACCGGGGAGCTGTTTTTT.

The chain carries TRBV7-9 and TRBJ2-1; D possibly corresponds to TRBD1 (5 bases). The CDR3 covers 14 residues. The germline V and J ends were trimmed by 7 bases and 4 bases, with 14 bases remaining between them. CDR1 is SEHNR, CDR2 FQNEAQ, per germline (reference sequence). The CDR3 here is CASTIRTTYNEQFF. The CDR3 DNA reads as TGTGCCAGCACCATACGGACAACTTACAATGAGCAGTTCTTC.

The V gene is TRBV28, the J gene TRBJ1-4; 7 bases fit TRBD1. V lost 5 bases, J lost 8 bases, and 5 bases stayed unmatched. The CDR3 extends over 13 amino acids. The germline V gene encodes CDR1 MDHEN and CDR2 SYDVKM. CDR3 amino acids: CASSQPGGEKLFF. The CDR3 DNA reads as TGTGCCAGCAGTCAACCAGGGGGAGAAAAACTGTTTTTT.

The chain links TRBV10-3 to TRBJ2-3, with 8 bases identical to TRBD1. V trimming: 6 bases; J trimming: 6 bases; junction bases outside the gene matches: 11. The CDR3 totals 15 residues. Germline CDR1 ENHRY, CDR2 SYGVKD. The CDR3 DNA reads TGTGCCATCAGATCGACAGGGGTCGGGCGGGATACGCAGTATTTT. This codes for CAIRSTGVGRDTQYF.

This sequence joins TRBV7-2 and TRBJ2-4, with 8 bases lining up with TRBD2. The germline V gene has CDR1 SGHTA and CDR2 FQGNSA. The CDR3 loop spans 14 amino acids. The junction had 8 bases not matched to a gene; V was cut back by 4 bases and J by 9 bases. CDR3 residues: CASSWREAPRIQYF. DNA of the CDR3: TGTGCCAGCAGCTGGCGGGAGGCGCCCCGCATTCAGTACTTC.

The rearrangement uses TRBV11-2 and TRBJ1-2; perhaps TRBD1 as D (6 bases). The germline V gene has CDR1 SGHAT and CDR2 FQNNGV. V was trimmed by 4 bases and J by 7 bases, leaving 16 bases between them. The CDR3 is 14 residues long. CDR3 DNA: TGTGCCAGCAGCTCCTCTCAGGGGAGGGCTGGCTACACCTTC. Its translation: CASSSSQGRAGYTF.

This chain joins TRBV6-1 and TRBJ2-1; 9 positions match TRBD2. This CDR3 has 16 amino acids. The germline V gene has CDR1 MNHNS and CDR2 SASEGT. V trimming: 2 bases; J trimming: 4 bases; junction bases outside the gene matches: 6. CDR3 in DNA: TGTGCCAGCAGTGAACGGTTTAGCGGGGGATACAATGAGCAGTTCTTC. As protein: CASSERFSGGYNEQFF.

The chain joins TRBV5-4 to TRBJ1-6; D ambiguous. V was clipped by 3 bases and J by 7 bases, with 14 bases between them. The germline V gene encodes CDR1 SGHNT and CDR2 YYREEE (reference sequence). This CDR3 is 15 amino acids long. CDR3 DNA: TGTGCCAGCAGCTCTTTAGATCTACCCAATTCACCCCTCCACTTT. Translating gives CASSSLDLPNSPLHF.

The rearrangement links TRBV7-9 to TRBJ2-7; D remains unclear. CDR1 and CDR2 (germline): SEHNR, FQNEAQ (reference sequence). V shed 5 bases and J shed 3 bases, with 14 bases lying between them. There are 14 residues in the CDR3. This CDR3 reads CASSGPPQIYEQYF. The CDR3 nucleotides read TGTGCCAGCAGCGGCCCTCCTCAAATCTACGAGCAGTACTTC.

The V call is TRBV7-2, the J call TRBJ2-4; 7 nucleotides align to TRBD1. The CDR3 loop spans 18 amino acids. Germline trimming cut 5 bases from V and 1 base from J; bases unmatched to any gene: 14. Germline assignment: CDR1 SGHTA and CDR2 FQGNSA. The CDR3 coding sequence is TGTGCCAGCAGCCCCGAGCCTGGACAGGCTTGGGCCAAAAACATTCAGTACTTC. It yields the protein CASSPEPGQAWAKNIQYF.

About this clone itself: The sample carries other DNA sequences with the same CDR3. CDR3: CASSPLTEQYF. CDR3 bases: TGTGCCAGCAGCCCCCTGACCGAGCAGTACTTC. This rearrangement joins TRBV7-9 to TRBJ2-7, with unresolved D. The CDR3 spans 11 residues. V gave up 5 bases and J gave up 6 bases, with 8 bases separating them. CDR1 and CDR2 from the germline V gene are SEHNR and FQNEAQ (reference sequence). Combining the CDR3 with reference TRBV7-9 and TRBJ2-7 gives the whole variable domain DTGVSQNPRHKITKRGQNVTFRCDPISEHNRLYWYRQTLGQGPEFLTYFQNEAQLEKSRLLSDRFSAERPKGSFSTLEIQRTEQGDSAMYLCASSPLTEQYFGPGTRLTVT.

The chain carries TRBV18 and TRBJ2-3, with D perhaps matching TRBD2 (6 bases). Germline CDR1 and CDR2: KGHSH and LQKENI. Trimming stripped 3 bases from V and 4 bases from J, with 14 bases between. The CDR3 loop spans 15 amino acids. The CDR3 spells CASSPPSEGPDTQYF. Here the CDR3 DNA reads TGTGCCAGCTCACCCCCCTCGGAGGGCCCAGATACGCAGTATTTT.

V and J are TRBV5-4 and TRBJ1-1; D perhaps matches TRBD1 (5 bases). The CDR3 covers 15 residues. Trimming shortened V by 6 bases and J by 4 bases, and 19 bases separated the two germline ends. From germline, CDR1 is SGHNT and CDR2 YYREEE (reference sequence). CDR3 amino acids: CASIKMGTASTEAFF. The CDR3 DNA follows: TGTGCCAGCATAAAAATGGGGACTGCAAGCACTGAAGCTTTCTTT.

This clone is a singleton in its sample. Distinct nucleotide sequences in the sample also encode this CDR3. V gene TRBV11-2 combines with J gene TRBJ2-1; 7 bases are shared with TRBD1. CDR1 is SGHAT, CDR2 FQNNGV, per germline. This CDR3 comprises 15 residues. V lost 5 bases and J lost 2; bases outside the gene matches: 6. CDR3 protein: CASSLRQGTYNEQFF. The CDR3 DNA reads as TGTGCCAGCAGCCTCAGACAGGGTACCTACAATGAGCAGTTCTTC.

This rearrangement joins TRBV29-1 to TRBJ2-1; TRBD2 aligns across 8 bases. The CDR3 totals 13 residues. The junction had 6 bases not matched to a gene; V was cut back by 4 bases and J by 7 bases. Germline CDR1 reads SQVTM; CDR2 reads ANQGSEA. CDR3 sequence: CSVARGVLNEQFF. The CDR3 coding sequence is TGCAGCGTTGCGCGGGGGGTGTTGAATGAGCAGTTCTTC.

This clone was seen just once. V is TRBV19 and J is TRBJ1-5, with D possibly TRBD1 on 6 matching bases. Between the trimmed V and J ends, which lost 5 bases and 1 base, there was a span of 12 bases. This CDR3 is 15 amino acids long. Looked up from germline, CDR1 is LNHDA and CDR2 is SQIVND (reference sequence). Here the CDR3 reads CASSGGASSNQPQHF. The DNA for the CDR3 is TGTGCCAGTAGTGGGGGGGCTTCGAGCAATCAGCCCCAGCATTTT.

The chain employs TRBV7-8 and TRBJ2-1; D gene ambiguous. Germline assignment: CDR1 SGHVS and CDR2 FQNEAQ. The CDR3 runs to 15 residues. V was cut by 3 bases and J by 3 bases, with 12 bases left in between. DNA of the CDR3: TGTGCCAGCAGCTTCCGTTCAGCGTACTACAATGAGCAGTTCTTC. Its protein is CASSFRSAYYNEQFF. The variable domain in full, completed from reference TRBV7-8 and TRBJ2-1, reads GAGVSQSPRYKVAKRGQDVALRCDPISGHVSLFWYQQALGQGPEFLTYFQNEAQLDKSGLPSDRFFAERPEGSVSTLKIQRTQQEDSAVYLCASSFRSAYYNEQFFGPGTRLTVL.

V and J are TRBV19 and TRBJ2-3, with 10 nucleotides matching TRBD2. CDR1 and CDR2 from the germline V gene are LNHDA and SQIVND (reference sequence). Losses at the gene ends were 3 bases for V and 2 bases for J; bases not matched to a gene: 5. The length of the CDR3 is 16 residues. The CDR3 nucleotides read TGTGCCAGTAGTATCTTAGCGGGAGGAACCACAGATACGCAGTATTTT. It specifies CASSILAGGTTDTQYF.

V is TRBV7-2 and J is TRBJ2-1; 10 positions agree with TRBD2. After removal of 2 bases from V and 7 bases from J, the junction contained 11 bases not matched to a gene. Germline lookup yields CDR1 SGHTA and CDR2 FQGNSA. This CDR3 is 17 amino acids long. The CDR3 region is CASSLPIFSGRRNEQFF. The CDR3 coding sequence is TGTGCCAGCAGCTTACCAATCTTTAGCGGGAGGCGGAATGAGCAGTTCTTC.